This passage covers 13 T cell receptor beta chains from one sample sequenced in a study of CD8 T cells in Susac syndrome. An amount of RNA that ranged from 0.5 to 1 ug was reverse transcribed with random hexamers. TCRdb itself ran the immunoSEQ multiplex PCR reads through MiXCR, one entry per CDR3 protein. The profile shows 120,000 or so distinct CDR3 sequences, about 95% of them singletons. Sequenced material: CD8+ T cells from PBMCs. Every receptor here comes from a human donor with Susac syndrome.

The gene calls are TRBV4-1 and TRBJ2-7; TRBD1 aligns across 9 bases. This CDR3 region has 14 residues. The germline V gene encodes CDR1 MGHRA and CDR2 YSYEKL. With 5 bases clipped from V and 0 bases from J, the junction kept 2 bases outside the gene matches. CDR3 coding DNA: TGCGCCAGCAGCTCGACAGGGGGCTCCTACGAGCAGTACTTC. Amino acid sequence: CASSSTGGSYEQYF.

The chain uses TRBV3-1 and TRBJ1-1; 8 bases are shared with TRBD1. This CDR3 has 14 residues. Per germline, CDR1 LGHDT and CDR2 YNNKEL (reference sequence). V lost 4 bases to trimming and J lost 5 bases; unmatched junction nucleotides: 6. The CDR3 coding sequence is TGTGCCAGCAGCCCTTGGACAGGGAAGACTGAAGCTTTCTTT. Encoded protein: CASSPWTGKTEAFF.

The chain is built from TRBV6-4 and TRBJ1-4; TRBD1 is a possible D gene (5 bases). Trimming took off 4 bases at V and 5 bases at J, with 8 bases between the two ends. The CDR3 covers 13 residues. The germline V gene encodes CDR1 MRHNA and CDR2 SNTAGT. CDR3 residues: CASSAGPNEKLFF. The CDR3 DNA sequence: TGTGCCAGCAGTGCGGGGCCGAATGAAAAACTGTTTTTT.

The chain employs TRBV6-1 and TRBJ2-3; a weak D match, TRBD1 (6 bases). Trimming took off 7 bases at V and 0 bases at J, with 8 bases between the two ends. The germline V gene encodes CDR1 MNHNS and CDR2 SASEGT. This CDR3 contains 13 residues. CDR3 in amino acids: CASKTGSTDTQYF. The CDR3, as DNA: TGTGCCAGCAAAACAGGGAGCACAGATACGCAGTATTTT.

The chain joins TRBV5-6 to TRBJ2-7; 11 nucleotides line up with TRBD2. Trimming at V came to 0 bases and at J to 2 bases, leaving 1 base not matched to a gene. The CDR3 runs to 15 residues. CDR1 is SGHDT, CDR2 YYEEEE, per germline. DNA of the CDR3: TGTGCCAGCAGCTTGGCACTAGCGGGGGCCTACGAGCAGTACTTC. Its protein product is CASSLALAGAYEQYF. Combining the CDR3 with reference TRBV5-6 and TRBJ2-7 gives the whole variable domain DAGVTQSPTHLIKTRGQQVTLRCSPKSGHDTVSWYQQALGQGPQFIFQYYEEEERQRGNFPDRFSGHQFPNYSSELNVNALLLGDSALYLCASSLALAGAYEQYFGPGTRLTVT.

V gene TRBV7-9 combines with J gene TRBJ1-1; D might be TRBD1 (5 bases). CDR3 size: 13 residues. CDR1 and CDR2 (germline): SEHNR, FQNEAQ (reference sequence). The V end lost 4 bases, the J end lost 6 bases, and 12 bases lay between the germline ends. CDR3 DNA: TGTGCCAGCAGCTACCCCGCGGGGGCTGAAGCTTTCTTT. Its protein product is CASSYPAGAEAFF.

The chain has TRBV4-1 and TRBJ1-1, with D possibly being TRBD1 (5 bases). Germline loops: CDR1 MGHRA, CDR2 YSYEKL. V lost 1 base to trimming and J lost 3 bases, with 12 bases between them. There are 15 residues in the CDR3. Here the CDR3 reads CASSQGDGVDTEAFF. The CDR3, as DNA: TGCGCCAGCAGCCAAGGGGACGGCGTCGACACTGAAGCTTTCTTT.

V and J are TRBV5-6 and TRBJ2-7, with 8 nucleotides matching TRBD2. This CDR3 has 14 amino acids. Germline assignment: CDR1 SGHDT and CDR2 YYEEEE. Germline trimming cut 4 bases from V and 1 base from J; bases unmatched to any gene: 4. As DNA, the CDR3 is TGTGCCAGCAGCCTTAGCGGGAAGTCCTACGAGCAGTACTTC. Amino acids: CASSLSGKSYEQYF.

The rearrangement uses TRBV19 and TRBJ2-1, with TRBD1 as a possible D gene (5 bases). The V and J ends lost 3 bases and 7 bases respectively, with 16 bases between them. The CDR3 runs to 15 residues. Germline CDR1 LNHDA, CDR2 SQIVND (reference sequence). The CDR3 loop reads CASSISQGGENEQFF. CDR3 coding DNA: TGTGCCAGTAGTATCTCTCAGGGTGGTGAAAATGAGCAGTTCTTC.

The CDR3 spells CASSFVGIEQYF. The CDR3 DNA sequence: TGTGCCAGCAGTTTTGTGGGGATTGAGCAGTACTTC. The chain couples TRBV12-3 or TRBV12-4 to TRBJ2-7; D is ambiguous. V was clipped by 3 bases and J by 7 bases, with 10 bases between them. The length of the CDR3 is 12 residues.

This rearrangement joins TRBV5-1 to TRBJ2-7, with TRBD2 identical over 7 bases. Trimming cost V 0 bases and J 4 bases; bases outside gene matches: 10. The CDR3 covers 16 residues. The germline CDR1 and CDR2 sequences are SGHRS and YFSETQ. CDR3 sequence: CASSLEPLAEHYEQYF. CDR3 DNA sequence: TGCGCCAGCAGCTTGGAACCTCTAGCGGAGCATTACGAGCAGTACTTC.

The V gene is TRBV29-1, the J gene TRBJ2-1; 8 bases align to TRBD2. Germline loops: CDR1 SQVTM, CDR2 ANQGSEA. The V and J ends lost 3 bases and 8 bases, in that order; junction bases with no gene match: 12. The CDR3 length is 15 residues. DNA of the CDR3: TGCAGCGTTGATTCAAAAAGCGGGAGTAGCGATGAGCAGTTCTTC. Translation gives CSVDSKSGSSDEQFF.

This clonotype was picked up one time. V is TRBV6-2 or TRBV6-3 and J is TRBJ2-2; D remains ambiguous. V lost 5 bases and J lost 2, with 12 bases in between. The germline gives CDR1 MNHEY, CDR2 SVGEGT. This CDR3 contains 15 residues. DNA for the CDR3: TGTGCCAGCAGTATCCCGCCGGATAACACCGGGGAGCTGTTTTTT. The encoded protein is CASSIPPDNTGELFF.